The rows below give T cell receptor beta chains drawn from one sample of a study of T-cell reconstitution after alpha-beta-depleted transplantation in children. TCRdb called the PCR reads again in MiXCR, with one record for every CDR3 protein. The table includes hundreds of thousands of distinct CDR3 sequences, about 12% detected once. Sample: PBMCs, taken before TCRalphabeta/CD19-depleted stem cell transplant. Source of these receptors: a girl aged 2-15 years with congenital amegakaryocytic thrombocytopenia, due to receive a stem cell transplant. The CDR3 runs from the conserved cysteine through the conserved F or W. Clone size is shown for a subset of rows, as once, few, many or a class of expanded clone.

V	size	J	CDR3
TRBV10-3	few	TRBJ2-7	CAISAGQGSYEQYF
TRBV12-3/TRBV12-4	many	TRBJ2-1	CASSKRLASLEFF
TRBV4-2	many	TRBJ2-2	CASSPRFTGELFF
TRBV12-3/TRBV12-4	-	TRBJ2-2	CASTEGGELFF
TRBV20-1	many	TRBJ2-2	CSGRGENTGELFF
TRBV20-1	many	TRBJ2-5	CSALSRRQTQYF
TRBV7-3	-	TRBJ2-3	CASSTSGRKDTQYF
TRBV5-1	many	TRBJ2-1	CASTLWGVAYNEQFF
TRBV12-3/TRBV12-4	-	TRBJ1-5	CASSFRAGVQPQHF
TRBV20-1	few	TRBJ2-1	CSAVRGGFRLSYNEQFF
TRBV7-2	many	TRBJ2-3	CASSLQMRTDYTDTQYF
TRBV6-1	-	TRBJ2-3	CASSGLAVTDTQYF
TRBV12-3/TRBV12-4	-	TRBJ2-2	CASRPSLAANTGELFF